Sequencing of this T cell receptor (beta chain) was carried out in a study of Ad26.COV2.S vaccination and SARS-CoV-2 variants. Whole-study context: Enrolled in COV1001, the donor was in the Ad26.COV2.S trial arm, which received the vaccine. General study results and limits: Spike-specific responses of CD8+ and CD4+ T cells were reported to display substantial breadth after vaccination.

Notes on this clone: Its cognate antigen is unknown.

Treatment described: about 20 received Ad26.COV2.S at low or high dose, single or two shots; five or six received placebo; per-sample allocation not given. Specimen acquisition occurred on day 63 following the initial vaccine or placebo injection. Sequencing was performed with immunoSEQ multiplex PCR; in TCRdb, only in-frame clones are kept and a portion is missing. The table shows under 600,000 clones, with approximately 90% occurring only once. CDR1 and CDR2 from the germline V gene are SGHTA and FQGNSA. The CDR3 length is 14 residues. The germline V and J ends were trimmed by 2 bases and 4 bases, with 10 bases remaining between them.

The V gene is TRBV7-2, the J gene TRBJ2-3, with D tentatively TRBD2 (5 bases). The source material was peripheral blood, sampled in a trial of Ad26.COV2.S vaccine versus placebo. This receptor was obtained from a person aged 18-65 years who received the Ad26.COV2.S COVID-19 vaccine or a placebo. CDR3 sequence (DNA): TGTGCCAGCAGCTTATCGCGGGCCGCAGATACGCAGTATTTT. Its translation is CASSLSRAADTQYF.